This is a list of T cell receptor beta chains from one sample in a study of shared clonotypes between healthy human individuals. Sequenced by immunoSEQ multiplex PCR; TCRdb stores in-frame clones only, minus some. The data show 2 million to 2.5 million clones, more than 85% seen once. The sequenced material came from naive CD4+ T cells from PBMCs. These receptors all come from a man between 18 and 35 years old in good health. Some clones in this sample may be carry-over from other donors' samples. Each CDR3 is given with its conserved first and last residue.

TRBJ1-1	TRBV2	CASSGTGDTEAFF
TRBJ1-3	TRBV4-1	CASSQDRGSGNTIYF
TRBJ1-4	TRBV4-2	CASSQARGGNEKLFF
TRBJ1-1	TRBV5-1	CASSFDGSGTEAFF
TRBJ2-2	TRBV7-3	CASSLRTGELFF
TRBJ2-2	TRBV7-2	CASSLAWGTFTGELFF
TRBJ2-7	TRBV2	CASSLGLAGALEQYF
TRBJ2-5	TRBV27	CASSPWGGQGEETQYF
TRBJ1-2	TRBV7-9	CASSLGSVGGLGYTF
TRBJ1-2	TRBV28	CASLPGQPARLWGYTF
TRBJ2-7	TRBV7-9	CASTDFGEQYF
TRBJ1-5	TRBV4-2	CASSQEGQLSNQPQHF
TRBJ2-1	TRBV5-4	CASSLPLAGGNEQFF
TRBJ1-2	TRBV28	CASSKGTEIYGYTF
TRBJ2-5	TRBV5-1	CASSWAGREETQYF
TRBJ2-2	TRBV29-1	CSVEKLAGASGELFF
TRBJ2-7	TRBV4-2	CASSQASTGPYEQYF
TRBJ2-5	TRBV19	CASSIGGSETQYF
TRBJ1-5	TRBV27	CASSLSLGGQPQHF
TRBJ2-1	TRBV5-4	CASSAAGVNEQFF
TRBJ1-3	TRBV19	CASSIQFTGSGNTIYF
TRBJ2-1	TRBV5-6	CASSPGPRNEQFF
TRBJ2-3	TRBV29-1	CSVSGTRSSTDTQYF